This T cell receptor (beta chain) came from a study of T-cell reconstitution after alpha-beta-depleted transplantation in children. Ten or more counts support this clonotype. Its antigen is unidentified. At one end the junction does not follow the germline gene, possibly because of a read error. General study findings and limits: T-cell numbers and diversity one year post-transplant derived largely from freshly generated T cells. Several hundred graft clones that had expanded were reportedly the source of alpha-beta T cells about two months after transplant.

The CDR3 contains 14 residues. Germline CDR1 SGHRS, CDR2 YFSETQ. Molecular barcoding with unique molecular identifiers was used for the TCRbeta library. Each CDR3 protein gets one entry after TCRdb re-called the PCR reads with MiXCR. Here the sample spans around 960,000 distinct CDR3 sequences, about 26% being singletons. The source material was PBMCs, mostly from graft donor cells, sampled 360 days after TCRalphabeta/CD19-depleted stem cell transplant. This clonotype was obtained from a boy younger than two who had a stem cell transplant for SCID, so the T cells may come from the graft donor. The chain carries TRBV5-1 and TRBJ2-7; D might be TRBD2 (5 bases). In nucleotides, the CDR3 is TGTGCCAGCAGCTTAGACCCGGGGACCTACGAGCAGTACTTC. Protein: CASSLDPGTYEQYF.